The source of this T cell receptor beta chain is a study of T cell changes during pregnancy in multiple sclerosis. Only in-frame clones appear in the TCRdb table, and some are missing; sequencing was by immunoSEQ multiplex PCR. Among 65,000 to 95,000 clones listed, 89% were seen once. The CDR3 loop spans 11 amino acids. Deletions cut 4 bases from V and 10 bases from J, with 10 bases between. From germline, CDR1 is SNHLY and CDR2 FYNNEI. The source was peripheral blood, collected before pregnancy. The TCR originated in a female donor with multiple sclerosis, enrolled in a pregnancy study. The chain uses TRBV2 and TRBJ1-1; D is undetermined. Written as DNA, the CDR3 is TGTGCCAGCAGTGGCCAAACCAGAGCTTTCTTT. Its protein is CASSGQTRAFF.